Listed here is a single T cell receptor beta chain. The V gene lost 2 bases and the J gene lost 5 bases, with 9 bases spanning the gap. Germline CDR1 and CDR2: LGHDT and YNNKEL (reference sequence). The CDR3 contains 13 residues. These data come from a study of blood T cell repertoires in COVID-19. Generated by immunoSEQ multiplex PCR, the TCRdb table keeps only in-frame clones and is missing some. This repertoire shows a few hundred thousand clones, 70% to 85% found once; its top ten account for under 1.5%. The participants were between about 18 and 100 years old and came from roughly 25 US areas. This sequence was found in a woman aged 40 to 50 with acute COVID-19. The gene calls are TRBV3-1 (or the pseudogene TRBV3-2) and TRBJ1-1; D might be TRBD1 (6 bases). Sample: PBMCs or T cells enriched from blood (not recorded which). For the CDR3, the DNA is TGTGCCAGCAGCCAACTACAGGGAACTGAAGCTTTCTTT. The encoded protein is CASSQLQGTEAFF.